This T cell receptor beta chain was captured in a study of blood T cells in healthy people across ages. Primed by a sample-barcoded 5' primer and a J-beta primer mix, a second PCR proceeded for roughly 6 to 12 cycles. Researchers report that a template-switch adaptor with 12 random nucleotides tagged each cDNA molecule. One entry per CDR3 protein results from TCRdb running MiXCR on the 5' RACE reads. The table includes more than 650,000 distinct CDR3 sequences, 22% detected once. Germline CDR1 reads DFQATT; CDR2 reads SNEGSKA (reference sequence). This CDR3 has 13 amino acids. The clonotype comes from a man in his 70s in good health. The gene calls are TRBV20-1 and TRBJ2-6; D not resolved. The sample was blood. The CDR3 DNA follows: TGCGCCGCTAGTAGCTCTGGGGCCAACGTCCTGACTTTC. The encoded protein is CAASSSGANVLTF.